These 27 T cell receptor beta chains originate from one sample sequenced in a study of shared clonotypes between healthy human individuals. Profiling relied on immunoSEQ multiplex PCR, and the TCRdb table lists in-frame clones only, not all of them. The sample contains roughly 300,000 clones, less than 85% of which appear only once. The sequenced sample consisted of memory CD4+ T cells sorted from blood. Subset: CD45RA-negative fraction. The source of these receptors is a man aged 25-40 years in good health.

Concerning this clone: One end of the junction does not line up with germline, which may come from a read error. The CDR3 sequence is CASSLGPPGELFF. CDR3 bases: TGTGCCAGCAGCTTAGGCCCCCCCGGAGAGCTGTTTTTT. This chain connects TRBV11-3 to TRBJ2-2, with D hard to call. The CDR3 consists of 13 residues. The germline V gene has CDR1 SGHNT and CDR2 YENEEA.

This clone occurred many times. CDR3 sequence (DNA): TGCGCCAGCAGGCTGGGCGGGAGGGCCGACACCTACGAGCAGTACTTC. Its protein is CASRLGGRADTYEQYF. The chain recombines TRBV10-2 with TRBJ2-7; TRBD2 aligns across 9 bases. The CDR3 is made up of 16 amino acids. The germline V gene encodes CDR1 WSHSY and CDR2 SAAADI. After removal of 6 bases from V and 2 bases from J, the junction contained 11 bases not matched to a gene.

About this clone itself: Other DNA sequences of this sample code for an identical CDR3. This chain connects TRBV6-5 to TRBJ2-7; possible D gene TRBD1, 6 bases. CDR3 length: 12 amino acids. V lost 10 bases and J lost 2, with 12 bases in between. Germline values: CDR1 MNHEY, CDR2 SVGAGI. The CDR3 DNA reads as TGTGCCACCCAACAGGGCACCTACGAGCAGTACTTC. It is translated as CATQQGTYEQYF.

The rearrangement uses TRBV19 and TRBJ1-2; no firm D call. Per germline, CDR1 LNHDA and CDR2 SQIVND (reference sequence). The CDR3 is 13 residues long. Deletions cut 7 bases from V and 6 bases from J, with 15 bases between. This CDR3 is CASTDGSTHGYTF. The CDR3 DNA reads TGTGCCAGTACTGATGGGTCGACCCATGGCTACACCTTC. The full variable domain, with the rest looked up from reference TRBV19 and TRBJ1-2, is DGGITQSPKYLFRKEGQNVTLSCEQNLNHDAMYWYRQDPGQGLRLIYYSQIVNDFQKGDIAEGYSVSREKKESFPLTVTSAQKNPTAFYLCASTDGSTHGYTFGSGTRLTVV.

About this clone: In the same sample, other DNA sequences code for this CDR3. The chain joins TRBV5-4 to TRBJ2-2; TRBD2 aligns across 13 bases. V dropped 0 bases and J dropped 3; count of bases not matched to a gene: 2. The germline CDR1 and CDR2 sequences are SGHNT and YYREEE (reference sequence). The CDR3 covers 17 residues. DNA for the CDR3: TGTGCCAGCAGCTTGGGACTAGCGGGAGGCCACACCGGGGAGCTGTTTTTT. Its translation: CASSLGLAGGHTGELFF.

The genes are TRBV29-1 and TRBJ2-4, with 9 bases aligning to TRBD1. Germline CDR1 SQVTM, CDR2 ANQGSEA. The CDR3 has 13 amino acids. Trimming cost V 6 bases and J 4 bases; bases outside gene matches: 4. For the CDR3, the DNA is TGCAGCGTCCGCGGACAGGGGAAAAACATTCAGTACTTC. Translating gives CSVRGQGKNIQYF. The full variable domain, with the rest looked up from reference TRBV29-1 and TRBJ2-4, is SAVISQKPSRDICQRGTSLTIQCQVDSQVTMMFWYRQQPGQSLTLIATANQGSEATYESGFVIDKFPISRPNLTFSTLTVSNMSPEDSSIYLCSVRGQGKNIQYFGAGTRLSVL.

This sequence joins TRBV7-2 and TRBJ2-7; the match to TRBD2 covers 9 bases. With 1 base clipped from V and 6 bases from J, the junction kept 4 bases outside the gene matches. The germline CDR1 and CDR2 sequences are SGHTA and FQGNSA. CDR3 size: 14 residues. CDR3 nucleotides: TGTGCCAGCAGCTTAGGGGGACTAGCCTTCGAGCAGTACTTC. Its translation: CASSLGGLAFEQYF.

This clone was counted at least ten times. The chain recombines TRBV5-1 with TRBJ1-5; D may be TRBD1 (6 bases). CDR3 size: 15 residues. The V end lost 5 bases, the J end lost 6 bases, and 18 bases lay between the germline ends. Germline values: CDR1 SGHRS, CDR2 YFSETQ. The CDR3 DNA reads as TGCGCCAGCAGACCGTCCACCGACAGGTCTCAGCCCCAGCATTTT. It codes for CASRPSTDRSQPQHF.

V gene TRBV7-2 combines with J gene TRBJ2-3; TRBD1 matches at 9 bases. This CDR3 has 14 amino acids. Looked up from germline, CDR1 is SGHTA and CDR2 is FQGNSA. Germline trimming cut 7 bases from V and 4 bases from J; bases unmatched to any gene: 6. CDR3 sequence: CASTRDRAADTQYF. The CDR3 region has the DNA TGTGCCAGCACCCGGGACAGGGCGGCAGATACGCAGTATTTT. Combining the CDR3 with reference TRBV7-2 and TRBJ2-3 gives the whole variable domain GAGVSQSPSNKVTEKGKDVELRCDPISGHTALYWYRQSLGQGLEFLIYFQGNSAPDKSGLPSDRFSAERTGGSVSTLTIQRTQQEDSAVYLCASTRDRAADTQYFGPGTRLTVL.

CDR3 residues: CASSLGTSGARQLFF. The CDR3 region has the DNA TGTGCCAGCAGCTTGGGAACTAGCGGAGCCCGTCAACTGTTTTTT. The chain uses TRBV5-4 and TRBJ2-2; TRBD2 matches at 8 bases. The CDR3 runs to 15 residues. Germline V CDR1 and CDR2: SGHNT, YYREEE (reference sequence). V dropped 0 bases and J dropped 14; count of bases not matched to a gene: 12.

As to this clone: This same CDR3 is encoded by further DNA sequences in the sample. The V gene is TRBV9, the J gene TRBJ2-3; D ambiguous. Germline-derived CDR1 and CDR2 are SGDLS and YYNGEE. Trimming removed 4 bases at V and 0 bases at J, with 9 bases between. The CDR3 contains 14 residues. For the CDR3, the DNA is TGTGCCAGCAGCCCCCAGCCTAGCACAGATACGCAGTATTTT. It yields the protein CASSPQPSTDTQYF.

The J gene is TRBJ2-5, the V gene TRBV5-1, with 11 bases fitting TRBD2. In germline, CDR1 is SGHRS, CDR2 YFSETQ. J gave up 4 bases and V 4 bases, and 3 bases lay outside the gene matches. There are 14 residues in the CDR3. The CDR3 coding sequence is TGCGCCAGCAGCCCGGGACTAGCGGTAGAGACCCAGTACTTC. This sequence encodes CASSPGLAVETQYF.

This clone was detected ten times or more. The chain recombines TRBV2 with TRBJ1-5; maybe TRBD1 (6 bases). CDR1 is SNHLY and CDR2 is FYNNEI in the germline V gene. This CDR3 is built from 15 residues. Trimming removed 4 bases from V and 6 bases from J, with 16 bases in between. CDR3 sequence (DNA): TGTGCCAGCAGTGGTCTTGGGGGGGCAGGTCAGCCCCAGCATTTT. This encodes CASSGLGGAGQPQHF.

This clone showed up just a few times. The genes are TRBV5-1 and TRBJ2-3; 13 positions match TRBD2. The ends lost 1 base at V and 0 bases at J; junction bases unmatched: 5. CDR1 is SGHRS, CDR2 YFSETQ, per germline. The CDR3 spans 18 residues. CDR3 region: CASSLRGTSGTSTDTQYF. Here the CDR3 DNA reads TGCGCCAGCAGCTTGCGCGGGACTAGCGGGACTAGCACAGATACGCAGTATTTT.

Regarding this clone: A much larger clone lies one base from this, so it may be a read error. The J gene is TRBJ2-5, the V gene TRBV29-1, with a weak D call TRBD2 (5 bases). The germline CDR1 and CDR2 sequences are SQVTM and ANQGSEA. The CDR3 runs 14 residues. V lost 4 bases to trimming and J lost 7 bases, with 19 bases between them. CDR3: CSVVLLQAGGTQYF. The DNA of the CDR3 is TGCAGCGTTGTACTTTTGCAGGCTGGAGGGACCCAGTACTTC.

In this sample, this clone turned up once. The genes are TRBV18 and TRBJ2-5, with 7 positions matching TRBD1. There are 14 residues in the CDR3. CDR1 is KGHSH, CDR2 LQKENI, per germline. Trimming took 2 bases from V and 5 from J; bases not matched to a gene: 5. CDR3 sequence: CASSPSTGSETQYF. The CDR3 bases are TGTGCCAGCTCACCATCGACAGGGTCGGAGACCCAGTACTTC. Variable domain in full (rest from reference TRBV18 and TRBJ2-5): NAGVMQNPRHLVRRRGQEARLRCSPMKGHSHVYWYRQLPEEGLKFMVYLQKENIIDESGMPKERFSAEFPKEGPSILRIQQVVRGDSAAYFCASSPSTGSETQYFGPGTRLLVL.

This clone was seen more than once but under ten times. This rearrangement joins TRBV7-6 to TRBJ1-1; 9 nucleotides agree with TRBD1. The V gene end was trimmed by 5 bases and the J gene end by 5 bases; junction bases not matched to a gene: 3. The CDR3 covers 13 residues. In germline, CDR1 is SGHVS, CDR2 FNYEAQ. The CDR3 loop is CASSQTGGTEAFF. The DNA of the CDR3 is TGTGCCAGCAGCCAGACAGGGGGGACTGAAGCTTTCTTT.

This clone came up once. The chain links TRBV27 to TRBJ2-7; 7 bases are shared with TRBD2. J gave up 4 bases and V 7 bases, and 13 bases lay outside the gene matches. CDR3 length equals 15 residues. Germline V CDR1 and CDR2: MNHEY, SMNVEV (reference sequence). As DNA, the CDR3 is TGTGCCAGCACCCTGGACGGTGTGGGAGGGTACGAGCAGTACTTC. As protein: CASTLDGVGGYEQYF.

This clone came up once. The gene calls are TRBV5-1 and TRBJ2-3; D unclear. The CDR3 contains 15 residues. Deletions cut 1 base from V and 0 bases from J, with 9 bases between. The germline gives CDR1 SGHRS, CDR2 YFSETQ. The CDR3 nucleotides read TGCGCCAGCAGCTTGTCGGCAGCTAGCACAGATACGCAGTATTTT. Translating gives CASSLSAASTDTQYF.

This clone was seen a handful of times. V gene TRBV15 combines with J gene TRBJ2-2, with a tentative D call TRBD1 (5 bases). This CDR3 spans 15 amino acids. V was cut by 0 bases and J by 6 bases, with 11 bases left in between. Germline loops: CDR1 LNHNV, CDR2 YYDKDF (reference sequence). The CDR3 DNA reads as TGTGCCACCAGCAGAGAGACAGTTATACCCGGGGAGCTGTTTTTT. It translates to CATSRETVIPGELFF.

The chain joins TRBV28 to TRBJ1-3; D is unclear. Per the germline V gene, CDR1 is MDHEN and CDR2 is SYDVKM. This CDR3 has 10 amino acids. The V end was cut by 10 bases, the J end by 5 bases, with 6 bases between. CDR3 residues: CATQRNTIYF. For the CDR3, the DNA is TGTGCCACACAGCGAAACACCATATATTTT.

The J gene is TRBJ2-1, the V gene TRBV5-1, with D hard to call. The CDR3 is 16 amino acids. Germline assignment: CDR1 SGHRS and CDR2 YFSETQ. The V gene lost 1 base and the J gene lost 4 bases, with 15 bases spanning the gap. CDR3 in DNA: TGCGCCAGCAGCTTGTCCTCGGGCCTACAGTACAATGAGCAGTTCTTC. Translation: CASSLSSGLQYNEQFF.

The chain links TRBV7-2 to TRBJ1-5, with D uncertain. Germline values: CDR1 SGHTA, CDR2 FQGNSA. This CDR3 spans 13 amino acids. The V end was cut by 3 bases, the J end by 7 bases, with 10 bases between. CDR3 protein: CASSFGPGQPQHF. In DNA, the CDR3 is TGTGCCAGCAGCTTCGGACCGGGACAGCCCCAGCATTTT.

This clone has just a few counts. The rearrangement joins TRBV5-6 to TRBJ1-4, with D tentatively TRBD1 (5 bases). The CDR3 contains 16 residues. Germline CDR1 SGHDT, CDR2 YYEEEE. The V and J ends lost 2 bases and 5 bases respectively, with 16 bases between them. Written as DNA, the CDR3 is TGTGCCAGCAGCTTTGGAGGAGGGGCTATGAATGAAAAACTGTTTTTT. This sequence encodes CASSFGGGAMNEKLFF.

The gene calls are TRBV4-1 and TRBJ2-6; D gene unclear. Trimming stripped 1 base from V and 0 bases from J, with 10 bases between. The CDR3 sequence is 17 residues long. Germline V gene data show CDR1 as MGHRA and CDR2 as YSYEKL. CDR3 residues: CASSQANQSSGANVLTF. The CDR3 DNA follows: TGCGCCAGCAGCCAAGCGAATCAAAGCTCTGGGGCCAACGTCCTGACTTTC.

The gene calls are TRBV19 and TRBJ2-1; 10 bases align to TRBD2. The CDR3 runs to 15 residues. Germline V gene data show CDR1 as LNHDA and CDR2 as SQIVND (reference sequence). Trimming took 3 bases from V and 7 from J; bases not matched to a gene: 6. CDR3 DNA sequence: TGTGCCAGTAGTATGGCTAGCGGGAGTACGAATGAGCAGTTCTTC. Protein sequence: CASSMASGSTNEQFF. Combining the CDR3 with reference TRBV19 and TRBJ2-1 gives the whole variable domain DGGITQSPKYLFRKEGQNVTLSCEQNLNHDAMYWYRQDPGQGLRLIYYSQIVNDFQKGDIAEGYSVSREKKESFPLTVTSAQKNPTAFYLCASSMASGSTNEQFFGPGTRLTVL.

The genes are TRBV19 and TRBJ2-5; 7 bases match TRBD1. The CDR3 runs 12 residues. Germline V lookup: CDR1 LNHDA, CDR2 SQIVND (reference sequence). Unmatched junction bases numbered 0, after V lost 4 bases and J lost 4 bases. In DNA form, the CDR3 reads TGTGCCAGTAGTACAGGGGGAGAGACCCAGTACTTC. The encoded protein is CASSTGGETQYF.